These 6 T cell receptor beta chains were all obtained from the same sample, sequenced in a study of blood T cell repertoires in COVID-19. Profiled with immunoSEQ multiplex PCR; TCRdb holds only in-frame clones, not every one. The data show roughly 120,000 clones, approximately 81% seen once. Sequenced material: peripheral blood. These receptors came from a human donor in a cohort sampled during active COVID-19.

This chain uses TRBV23-1 with TRBJ2-2; TRBD1 matches at 7 bases. TRBV23-1 is placed among ORFs of uncertain function. CDR3 size: 15 residues. V dropped 3 bases and J dropped 2; count of bases not matched to a gene: 3. As DNA, the CDR3 is TGCGCCAGCAGTCATGCAGGGGGAAACACCGGGGAGCTGTTTTTT. This sequence encodes CASSHAGGNTGELFF.

The chain is built from TRBV7-2 and TRBJ1-2, with 10 bases that match TRBD1. The V gene's germline CDR1 is SGHTA and CDR2 FQGNSA. J gave up 0 bases and V 0 bases, and 7 bases lay outside the gene matches. The CDR3 is made up of 18 amino acids. The CDR3 DNA follows: TGTGCCAGCAGCTTAGCGACAGGGGGCGGCCCATCTAACTATGGCTACACCTTC. It translates to CASSLATGGGPSNYGYTF.

This clone was recorded at least ten times. The chain links TRBV6-1 to TRBJ2-3, with D possibly being TRBD2 (5 bases). V lost 3 bases, J lost 3 bases, and 16 bases lay in between. CDR3 size: 16 residues. Germline V gene lookup returns CDR1 MNHNS and CDR2 SASEGT. As DNA, the CDR3 is TGTGCCAGCAGTGATCAGTCTACTAGGAGAACAGATACGCAGTATTTT. Its protein product is CASSDQSTRRTDTQYF.

The J gene is TRBJ2-1, the V gene TRBV4-1; D possibly corresponds to TRBD2 (6 bases). The ends were cut back, 1 base at V and 5 bases at J, with 15 bases in the middle. Germline V gene data show CDR1 as MGHRA and CDR2 as YSYEKL. The CDR3 runs 16 residues. DNA for the CDR3: TGCGCCAGCAGCCAAGGTGGGGCGGGGCGAAACAATGAGCAGTTCTTC. Encoded protein: CASSQGGAGRNNEQFF.

The chain employs TRBV6-6 and TRBJ1-3; D may be TRBD1 (6 bases). CDR1 MNHNY and CDR2 SVGAGI come from the germline V gene (reference sequence). This CDR3 has 15 residues. Deletions cut 10 bases from V and 0 bases from J, with 16 bases between. CDR3 bases: TGTGCCACCTATGCTGGGGGCACCTCTGGAAACACCATATATTTT. Its protein is CATYAGGTSGNTIYF.

The chain carries TRBV19 and TRBJ1-1; 7 bases fit TRBD1. Per germline, CDR1 LNHDA and CDR2 SQIVND (reference sequence). The V segment lost 5 bases and the J segment 5 bases; nucleotides outside the gene matches: 11. The CDR3 totals 15 residues. CDR3 in amino acids: CASSLQTGSGTEAFF. The CDR3 bases are TGTGCCAGTAGTCTTCAGACAGGGTCAGGAACTGAAGCTTTCTTT. Full variable domain (rest looked up from reference TRBV19 and TRBJ1-1): DGGITQSPKYLFRKEGQNVTLSCEQNLNHDAMYWYRQDPGQGLRLIYYSQIVNDFQKGDIAEGYSVSREKKESFPLTVTSAQKNPTAFYLCASSLQTGSGTEAFFGQGTRLTVV.